This T cell receptor (beta chain) was recovered during a study of cytomegalovirus exposure and HLA in healthy donors. In the PCR, 60 Vbeta and 13 Jbeta primers were used. Sequencing was performed with immunoSEQ multiplex PCR; in TCRdb, only in-frame clones are kept and a portion is missing. Of 130,000 or so clones listed, 70% to 85% are singletons. V gave up 5 bases and J gave up 4 bases; unmatched junction bases: 6. Germline CDR1 reads SGHRS; CDR2 reads YFSETQ. There are 15 residues in the CDR3. The V and J genes are TRBV5-1 and TRBJ1-1, with 12 nucleotides matching TRBD1. This TCR was recovered from a male donor in good health and CMV-seropositive. Sequences were obtained from PBMCs. For the CDR3, the DNA is TGCGCCAGCAGGGGACAGGGGGCGGGGGGCACTGAAGCTTTCTTT. Its translation is CASRGQGAGGTEAFF.